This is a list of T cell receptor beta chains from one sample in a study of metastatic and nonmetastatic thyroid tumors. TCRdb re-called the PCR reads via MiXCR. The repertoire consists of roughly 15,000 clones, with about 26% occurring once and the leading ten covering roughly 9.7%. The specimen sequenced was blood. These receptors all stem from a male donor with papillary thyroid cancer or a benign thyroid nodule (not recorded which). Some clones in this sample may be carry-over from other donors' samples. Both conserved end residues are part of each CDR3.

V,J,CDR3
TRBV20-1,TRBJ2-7,CSARAPGLAASYEQYF
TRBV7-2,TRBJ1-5,CASSPRQGQPQHF
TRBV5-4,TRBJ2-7,CASSFYRGTYEQYF
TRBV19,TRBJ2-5,CASSWDFQETQYF
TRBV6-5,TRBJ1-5,CASSYSRGNKPQHF
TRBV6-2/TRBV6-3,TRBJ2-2,CASNRTGYTGELFF
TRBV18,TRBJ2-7,CASSPSLAGNSEQYF
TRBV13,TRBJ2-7,CASSLVGEEQYF
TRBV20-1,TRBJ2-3,CSAQLGVPTDTQYF
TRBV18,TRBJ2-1,CASSLIAGREQFF
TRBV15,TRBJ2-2,CATRARGRNTGELFF
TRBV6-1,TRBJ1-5,CASSDSQQGTKLPQHF
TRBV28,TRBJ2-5,CASSPWDREEETQYF
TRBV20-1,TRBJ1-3,CSARGPNTGNTIYF
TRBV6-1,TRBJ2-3,CAGSQGLGIKLIGTDTQYF
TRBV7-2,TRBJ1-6,CASSASDSNNSPLHF
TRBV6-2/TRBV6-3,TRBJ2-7,CASYSQGARKGEQYF
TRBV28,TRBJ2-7,CASSSYSLTGDF
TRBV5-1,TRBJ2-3,CASSFGRDTYTDTQYF
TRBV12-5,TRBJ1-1,CASGLRENTEAFF
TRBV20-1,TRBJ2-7,CSAYRDFYEQYF
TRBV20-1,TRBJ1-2,CSARDRSIREDGYTF
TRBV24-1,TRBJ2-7,CATSENRGDAPYEQYF
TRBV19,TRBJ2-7,CASSMLTGTEQYF
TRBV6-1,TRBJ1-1,CASSEGENTEAFF
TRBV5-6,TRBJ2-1,CASSLVGDSPYNEQFF
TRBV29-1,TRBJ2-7,CSVGGQHYEQYF
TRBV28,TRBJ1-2,CATVGGSLYYGYTF
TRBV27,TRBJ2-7,CASSLYLTGGEQYF
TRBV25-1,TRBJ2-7,CASRNTGVETKYF
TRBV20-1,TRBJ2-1,CSAEWTSGSSSYNEQFF
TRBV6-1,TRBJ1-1,CASRSLDTEAFF
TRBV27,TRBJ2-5,CASSFGQEETQYF
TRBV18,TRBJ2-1,CASSRLAGYNEQFF
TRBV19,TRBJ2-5,CASRPRGETQYF
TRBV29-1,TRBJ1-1,CSAEGGQSYEAFF
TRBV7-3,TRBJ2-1,CASSLTPPGTVYNEQFF